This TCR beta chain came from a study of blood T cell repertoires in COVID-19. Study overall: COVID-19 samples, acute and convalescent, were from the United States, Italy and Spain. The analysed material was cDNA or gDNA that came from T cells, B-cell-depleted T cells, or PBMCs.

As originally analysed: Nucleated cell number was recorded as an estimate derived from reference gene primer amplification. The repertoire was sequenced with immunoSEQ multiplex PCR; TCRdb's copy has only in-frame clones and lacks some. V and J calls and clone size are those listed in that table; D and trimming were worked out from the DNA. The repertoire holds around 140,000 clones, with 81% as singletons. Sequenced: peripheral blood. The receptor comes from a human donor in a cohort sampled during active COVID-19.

The CDR3 DNA sequence: TGCGCCAGCAGTTCCCGACTAGCGGGTGACTCCCCTACCTCCGAGCAGTACTTC. It is translated as CASSSRLAGDSPTSEQYF. The chain uses TRBV5-1 and TRBJ2-7; 10 bases are a match to TRBD2. In germline, CDR1 is SGHRS, CDR2 YFSETQ. The CDR3 consists of 18 residues. With 5 bases clipped from V and 6 bases from J, the junction kept 20 bases outside the gene matches.